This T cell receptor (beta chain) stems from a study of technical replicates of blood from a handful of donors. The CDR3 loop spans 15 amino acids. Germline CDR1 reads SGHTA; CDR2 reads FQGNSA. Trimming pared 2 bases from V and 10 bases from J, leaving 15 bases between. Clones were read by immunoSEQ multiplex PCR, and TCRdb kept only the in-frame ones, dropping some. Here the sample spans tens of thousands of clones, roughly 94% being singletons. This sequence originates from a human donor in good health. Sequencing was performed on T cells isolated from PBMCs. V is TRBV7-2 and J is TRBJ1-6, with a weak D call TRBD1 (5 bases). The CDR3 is CASSLTDTRSSPLHF. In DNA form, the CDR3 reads TGTGCCAGCAGCTTAACGGACACGAGGTCCTCACCCCTCCACTTT. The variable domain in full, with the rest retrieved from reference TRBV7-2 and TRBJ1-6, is GAGVSQSPSNKVTEKGKDVELRCDPISGHTALYWYRQSLGQGLEFLIYFQGNSAPDKSGLPSDRFSAERTGGSVSTLTIQRTQQEDSAVYLCASSLTDTRSSPLHFGNGTRLTVT.